A selection of T cell receptor beta chains follows, all from one sample in a study of OX40 agonist ivuxolimab in advanced cancers. Some clones are missing from TCRdb's copy, which holds only in-frame ones; the method was immunoSEQ multiplex PCR. This sample has 82,000 or so clones, with around nine tenths found just once. This specimen consisted of CD4+ or CD8+ T cells sorted from blood, obtained in a trial of the OX40 agonist ivuxolimab. The receptors were sampled from an adult with an advanced solid tumor such as melanoma, head and neck, liver or kidney cancer. The CDR3 runs from the conserved cysteine through the conserved F or W. Each record gives: clone size, D gene, J gene, V gene, CDR3 DNA, CDR3 protein. D genes are given only for firm matches. Expanded clones get a size class; other rows say once, few or many, or leave the size out.

NA,TRBD2,TRBJ2-2,TRBV9,TGTGCCAGCAGTAGGACTAGCGGGAGAGTTTTCGGGGAGCTGTTTTTT,CASSRTSGRVFGELFF
once,TRBD1,TRBJ2-3,TRBV7-6,TGTGCCAGCAGCTTAGAACCGCCGGGACAGCGGTTCTTCACAGATACGCAGTATTTT,CASSLEPPGQRFFTDTQYF
NA,NA,TRBJ2-3,TRBV5-1,TGCGCCAGCAGCTCGACAACTAGCACAGATACGCAGTATTTT,CASSSTTSTDTQYF
NA,TRBD1,TRBJ2-1,TRBV19,TGTGCCAGTAGCTCTACAGGGGTTGGTGAGCAGTTCTTC,CASSSTGVGEQFF
NA,NA,TRBJ2-5,TRBV19,TGTGCCAGTAGTACCGGGTCGGAGACCCAGTACTTC,CASSTGSETQYF
NA,TRBD2,TRBJ2-5,TRBV7-9,TGTGCCAGCAGCTTCCATACTAGCGGGAGTTGCGAGACCCAGTACTTC,CASSFHTSGSCETQYF
NA,NA,TRBJ2-2,TRBV11-3,TGTGCCAGCAGCTTACCCCCGGGGGGCCGTTTGCGGGATGGCGGGGAGCTGTTTTTT,CASSLPPGGRLRDGGELFF
NA,NA,TRBJ1-5,TRBV4-1,TGCGCCAGCAGCCCGGACCCAGTGGGGTGGGGGGATCAGCCCCAGCATTTT,CASSPDPVGWGDQPQHF
NA,NA,TRBJ2-5,TRBV11-3,TGTGCCAGCAGCGCAGGGGATTCCGAGACCCAGTACTTC,CASSAGDSETQYF
NA,TRBD2,TRBJ2-1,TRBV7-9,TGTGCCAGCAGCCCTAGCGGGAGTGGCCCTAGGGAGCAGTTCTTC,CASSPSGSGPREQFF
NA,NA,TRBJ1-1,TRBV19,TGTGCCAGTAGTATAGGTCCATCGCCTGAAGCTTTCTTT,CASSIGPSPEAFF
NA,TRBD2,TRBJ2-2,TRBV7-2,TGTGCCAGCAGAGGGACTAGCGGGAGGCTTACCGGGGAGCTGTTTTTT,CASRGTSGRLTGELFF
once,NA,TRBJ2-1,TRBV11-2,TGTGCCAGCAGACGAGTAGGGGATGAGCAGTTCTTC,CASRRVGDEQFF
once,NA,TRBJ2-3,TRBV2,TGTGCCAGCAGTGCCGGGTGGGGATTAGGCACAGATACGCAGTATTTT,CASSAGWGLGTDTQYF
NA,NA,TRBJ2-7,TRBV18,TGTGCCAGCTCACAGGACAACTCCTACGAGCAGTACTTC,CASSQDNSYEQYF
NA,TRBD1,TRBJ2-1,TRBV18,TGTGCCAGCTCACCACCGGGACAGGGAAGTGAGCAGTTCTTC,CASSPPGQGSEQFF
NA,TRBD2,TRBJ2-1,TRBV5-4,TGTGCCAGCAGCTTGACTAGCGGGGGCCCCGGTGAGCAGTTCTTC,CASSLTSGGPGEQFF
NA,TRBD2,TRBJ2-5,TRBV5-1,TGCGCCAGCAGCTTGGTTGCAGGCGGGGGAGAGACCCAGTACTTC,CASSLVAGGGETQYF
NA,NA,TRBJ2-2,TRBV7-3,TGTGCCAGCAGCAGTACAAGTAACACCGGGGAGCTGTTTTTT,CASSSTSNTGELFF
NA,TRBD2,TRBJ2-1,TRBV30,TGTGCCTGGAGTGCAGGAACGGGGGGGTACAATGAGCAGTTCTTC,CAWSAGTGGYNEQFF
once,NA,TRBJ2-3,TRBV5-1,TGCGCCAGCAGCTTGGGGGTGACAAGTCCAGATACGCAGTATTTT,CASSLGVTSPDTQYF
NA,NA,TRBJ2-3,TRBV4-1,TGCGCCAGCAGCCATCTCTTTGGGGTACGTGACGATACGCAGTATTTT,CASSHLFGVRDDTQYF
NA,NA,TRBJ1-3,TRBV6-5,TGTGCCAGCAGTTACTCAGTAAGCTCTGGAAACACCATATATTTT,CASSYSVSSGNTIYF